These 32 T cell receptor beta chains came from one sample sequenced in a study of cytomegalovirus exposure and HLA in healthy donors. Vbeta (60) and Jbeta (13) primers were used in the PCR. The protocol was immunoSEQ multiplex PCR, while the TCRdb copy is restricted to in-frame clones and leaves out a portion. The top ten clones hold 0.38% of a sample with 150,000 to 200,000 clones, more than 70% of them seen once. Sequencing was done on a sample of PBMCs. All receptors come from a boy between 2 and 10 years old in good health and CMV-seronegative.

The chain recombines TRBV4-1 with TRBJ2-1; a weak D match, TRBD2 (5 bases). The ends were cut back, 2 bases at V and 2 bases at J, with 13 bases in the middle. Germline CDR1 and CDR2: MGHRA and YSYEKL. This CDR3 is built from 16 residues. The CDR3 protein is CASSQPRELAYNEQFF. CDR3 nucleotide sequence: TGCGCCAGCAGCCAACCCCGGGAACTCGCCTACAATGAGCAGTTCTTC.

The V and J genes are TRBV6-6 and TRBJ1-1, with 10 positions matching TRBD1. V dropped 2 bases and J dropped 7; count of bases not matched to a gene: 7. Germline-derived CDR1 and CDR2 are MNHNY and SVGAGI (reference sequence). The CDR3 is made up of 15 amino acids. The CDR3 DNA reads as TGTGCCAGCAGTTACCGTCCCGGACAGGGGGTTGAAGCTTTCTTT. It is translated as CASSYRPGQGVEAFF.

This clone was observed a single time. In nucleotides, the CDR3 is TGTGCCAGCAGCTTAGTGGCCTTGACGACAGGGGGAGACCATCAGCCCCAGCATTTT. As protein: CASSLVALTTGGDHQPQHF. The rearrangement uses TRBV7-8 and TRBJ1-5; 9 nucleotides match TRBD1. Germline values: CDR1 SGHVS, CDR2 FQNEAQ. Unmatched junction bases numbered 15, after V lost 1 base and J lost 5 bases. This CDR3 has 19 residues.

The V gene is TRBV9, the J gene TRBJ2-3, with a possible D match to TRBD2 (6 bases). CDR1 is SGDLS and CDR2 is YYNGEE in the germline V gene. The CDR3 spans 19 residues. Trimming stripped 0 bases from V and 2 bases from J, with 22 bases between. Here the CDR3 reads CASSVASGVAAPSTDTQYF. For the CDR3, the DNA is TGTGCCAGCAGCGTAGCCTCGGGGGTAGCGGCTCCTTCCACAGATACGCAGTATTTT.

This rearrangement joins TRBV6-1 to TRBJ2-3; D ambiguous. V was trimmed by 8 bases and J by 1 base, leaving 10 bases between them. CDR1 MNHNS and CDR2 SASEGT come from the germline V gene. CDR3 size: 13 residues. As DNA, the CDR3 is TGTGCCAGCGCGGCAGCTGGCACAGATACGCAGTATTTT. Protein product: CASAAAGTDTQYF.

The V gene is TRBV9, the J gene TRBJ2-7; D is undetermined. Germline-derived CDR1 and CDR2 are SGDLS and YYNGEE. This CDR3 comprises 13 residues. The V and J ends lost 3 bases and 3 bases respectively, with 10 bases between them. CDR3 amino acids: CASSAPPFYEQYF. Here the CDR3 DNA reads TGTGCCAGCAGCGCCCCCCCGTTCTACGAGCAGTACTTC.

The V gene is TRBV5-1, the J gene TRBJ2-3; 9 nucleotides agree with TRBD2. Germline V gene data show CDR1 as SGHRS and CDR2 as YFSETQ. This CDR3 is 16 amino acids long. V was pared by 4 bases and J by 2 bases, with 8 bases of the junction left unmatched. The CDR3 DNA is TGCGCCAGCAGCGGGATAGCGGGAGTGATCACAGATACGCAGTATTTT. Translated: CASSGIAGVITDTQYF.

This clone was seen more than once but under ten times. The chain links TRBV11-2 to TRBJ1-1, with D uncertain. The V and J ends lost 6 bases and 1 base respectively, with 18 bases between them. The CDR3 has 16 residues. Germline assignment: CDR1 SGHAT and CDR2 FQNNGV. In nucleotides, the CDR3 is TGTGCCAGCAGTCACCTACGACCCAGGTGGAACACTGAAGCTTTCTTT. Amino acids: CASSHLRPRWNTEAFF.

The rearrangement joins TRBV5-1 to TRBJ2-7; possible D gene TRBD1, 5 bases. Per the germline V gene, CDR1 is SGHRS and CDR2 is YFSETQ. V was cut by 1 base and J by 2 bases, with 10 bases left in between. The CDR3 extends over 14 amino acids. CDR3 sequence: CASSLRGRPYEQYF. CDR3 nucleotide sequence: TGCGCCAGCAGCTTGAGGGGCAGACCCTACGAGCAGTACTTC.

The DNA of the CDR3 is TGTGCCAGCAGTAGCCCGGGACAGCCAGAGCAGTACTTC. It encodes CASSSPGQPEQYF. The chain links TRBV6-5 to TRBJ2-7; 7 positions match TRBD1. V gave up 5 bases and J gave up 7 bases; unmatched junction bases: 8. Germline V gene data show CDR1 as MNHEY and CDR2 as SVGAGI. This CDR3 contains 13 residues.

The chain carries TRBV29-1 and TRBJ2-7, with 8 bases matching TRBD1. CDR3 size: 15 residues. Germline CDR1 SQVTM, CDR2 ANQGSEA. With 5 bases clipped from V and 3 bases from J, the junction kept 12 bases outside the gene matches. DNA of the CDR3: TGCAGCGTTCGAGGGGGGCCAGGGGGCTACTACGAGCAGTACTTC. Residues: CSVRGGPGGYYEQYF.

The chain carries TRBV5-1 and TRBJ1-1; 8 positions match TRBD1. Germline loops: CDR1 SGHRS, CDR2 YFSETQ. The CDR3 length is 14 residues. V shed 4 bases, J shed 1 base, and the junction held 3 bases outside the gene matches. CDR3: CASSRTGQNTEAFF. DNA of the CDR3: TGCGCCAGCAGCCGGACAGGGCAGAACACTGAAGCTTTCTTT.

V is TRBV6-1 and J is TRBJ2-5; D is possibly TRBD1 (6 bases). V was pared by 3 bases and J by 4 bases, with 12 bases between. CDR3 size: 14 residues. Germline CDR1 and CDR2: MNHNS and SASEGT. CDR3 in DNA: TGTGCCAGCAGTGAGAACAGGGCGGGAGAGACCCAGTACTTC. It encodes CASSENRAGETQYF.

This clone was recorded a few times. This rearrangement joins TRBV2 to TRBJ1-5; D not resolved. This CDR3 comprises 15 residues. CDR1 and CDR2 (germline): SNHLY, FYNNEI. V dropped 2 bases and J dropped 3 bases, with 11 bases sitting between them. CDR3 sequence: CASSEFETYNQPQHF. For the CDR3, the DNA is TGTGCCAGCAGTGAATTCGAGACATACAATCAGCCCCAGCATTTT.

The sample holds a few counts of this clone. This rearrangement joins TRBV19 to TRBJ1-1; 9 bases fit TRBD1. Germline CDR1 reads LNHDA; CDR2 reads SQIVND (reference sequence). Trimming removed 8 bases from V and 5 bases from J; junction bases left unmatched: 3. The CDR3 is made up of 12 amino acids. This CDR3 reads CASGQGRTEAFF. CDR3 nucleotide sequence: TGTGCCAGTGGACAGGGGAGAACTGAAGCTTTCTTT.

This clone has more than one count but fewer than ten. The rearrangement uses TRBV2 and TRBJ1-4; D may be TRBD1 (5 bases). The germline V gene encodes CDR1 SNHLY and CDR2 FYNNEI. The CDR3 consists of 17 residues. The ends were cut back, 5 bases at V and 1 base at J, with 17 bases in the middle. CDR3 sequence reads: CASSQRPTGRTNEKLFF. As DNA, the CDR3 is TGTGCCAGCAGTCAACGTCCCACAGGTCGAACTAATGAAAAACTGTTTTTT.

The chain combines TRBV5-1 with TRBJ2-1; 9 nucleotides align to TRBD2. The CDR3 has 17 residues. V gave up 0 bases and J gave up 2 bases; unmatched junction bases: 6. CDR1 is SGHRS, CDR2 YFSETQ, per germline. The CDR3 nucleotides are TGCGCCAGCAGCTTGGTCGTCGGCGGGAGGGCCTACAATGAGCAGTTCTTC. This translates into CASSLVVGGRAYNEQFF.

The rearrangement links TRBV5-5 to TRBJ1-1; the D gene is possibly TRBD1 (6 bases). Trimming removed 3 bases at V and 0 bases at J, with 9 bases between. Looked up from germline, CDR1 is SGHKS and CDR2 is YYEKEE (reference sequence). This CDR3 has 14 residues. CDR3 in amino acids: CASSWTALNTEAFF. The CDR3 DNA is TGTGCCAGCAGCTGGACAGCTTTGAACACTGAAGCTTTCTTT.

This chain uses TRBV12-5 with TRBJ1-5; 8 bases are a match to TRBD1. The V gene's germline CDR1 is LGHNT and CDR2 FRNRAP. The trim removed 7 bases at V and 4 bases at J, leaving 9 bases unmatched. The CDR3 is 15 amino acids. CDR3 in amino acids: CASAPGQAFNQPQHF. The DNA of the CDR3 is TGTGCTAGTGCCCCGGGACAGGCCTTTAATCAGCCCCAGCATTTT.

The chain is built from TRBV7-2 and TRBJ1-1; 9 bases are a match to TRBD1. This CDR3 spans 14 amino acids. Germline V gene data show CDR1 as SGHTA and CDR2 as FQGNSA. V gave up 3 bases and J gave up 3 bases; unmatched junction bases: 2. The CDR3 sequence is CASSFGTGYTEAFF. CDR3 nucleotides: TGTGCCAGCAGCTTCGGGACAGGGTACACTGAAGCTTTCTTT.

This chain joins TRBV13 and TRBJ1-1; 7 bases fit TRBD1. This CDR3 has 14 residues. Trimming at V came to 4 bases and at J to 1 base, leaving 3 bases not matched to a gene. Germline V gene sequence: CDR1 PRHDT, CDR2 FYEKMQ (reference sequence). The CDR3 DNA follows: TGTGCCAGCAGCTGGGGGACAGCGAACACTGAAGCTTTCTTT. Translation: CASSWGTANTEAFF.

The gene calls are TRBV28 and TRBJ1-4, with 9 bases lining up with TRBD1. Germline loops: CDR1 MDHEN, CDR2 SYDVKM. After removal of 10 bases from V and 4 bases from J, the junction contained 7 bases not matched to a gene. The CDR3 loop spans 14 amino acids. The DNA for the CDR3 is TGTGCCACCAAGGGACAGGGAGATAATGAAAAACTGTTTTTT. Its protein product is CATKGQGDNEKLFF. The full variable domain, with the rest looked up from reference TRBV28 and TRBJ1-4, is DVKVTQSSRYLVKRTGEKVFLECVQDMDHENMFWYRQDPGLGLRLIYFSYDVKMKEKGDIPEGYSVSREKKERFSLILESASTNQTSMYLCATKGQGDNEKLFFGSGTQLSVL.

The chain carries TRBV13 and TRBJ1-2; 8 bases are a match to TRBD1. The CDR3 sequence is 14 residues long. Germline V lookup: CDR1 PRHDT, CDR2 FYEKMQ (reference sequence). The junction had 6 bases not matched to a gene; V was cut back by 5 bases and J by 4 bases. Here the CDR3 DNA reads TGTGCCAGCAGCCCCGGCAGGGGGCCCTATGGCTACACCTTC. Encoded protein: CASSPGRGPYGYTF.

The gene calls are TRBV7-9 and TRBJ1-1; TRBD1 matches at 7 bases. The trim removed 3 bases at V and 4 bases at J, leaving 11 bases unmatched. This CDR3 spans 16 amino acids. Germline V lookup: CDR1 SEHNR, CDR2 FQNEAQ (reference sequence). CDR3 sequence reads: CASSLTQGHQGTEAFF. The CDR3 DNA reads as TGTGCCAGCAGCTTGACACAGGGGCATCAGGGCACTGAAGCTTTCTTT.

V is TRBV25-1 and J is TRBJ1-3; unclear D gene. In germline, CDR1 is MGHDK, CDR2 SYGVNS. The V and J ends lost 5 bases and 7 bases respectively, with 6 bases between them. CDR3 length equals 11 residues. CDR3 region: CASSNGNTIYF. The CDR3 bases are TGTGCCAGCAGTAACGGGAACACCATATATTTT. Based on the CDR3 plus reference TRBV25-1 and TRBJ1-3, the full variable domain is EADIYQTPRYLVIGTGKKITLECSQTMGHDKMYWYQQDPGMELHLIHYSYGVNSTEKGDLSSESTVSRIRTEHFPLTLESARPSHTSQYLCASSNGNTIYFGEGSWLTVV.

The rearrangement links TRBV30 to TRBJ2-3, with D maybe TRBD2 (5 bases). The CDR3 extends over 14 amino acids. The germline gives CDR1 GTSNPN, CDR2 SVGIG (reference sequence). The CDR3 region is CAVRPGLSTDTQYF. CDR3 DNA sequence: TGTGCTGTGAGGCCGGGGTTGAGCACAGATACGCAGTATTTT.

The chain recombines TRBV10-1 with TRBJ2-1, with 7 bases fitting TRBD1. Per the germline V gene, CDR1 is WNHNN and CDR2 is SYGVQD (reference sequence). CDR3 length: 14 residues. J gave up 8 bases and V 4 bases, and 8 bases lay outside the gene matches. CDR3 in amino acids: CASSGDRPGDEQFF. The CDR3 DNA reads TGCGCCAGCAGTGGGGACAGACCTGGGGATGAGCAGTTCTTC.

The chain is built from TRBV9 and TRBJ2-1; 9 bases fit TRBD2. Germline loops: CDR1 SGDLS, CDR2 YYNGEE. The V and J ends lost 4 bases and 5 bases, in that order; junction bases with no gene match: 19. CDR3 length: 19 amino acids. The CDR3 DNA reads TGTGCCAGCAGCACCTCCCCGCTTCAGGGGACTAGCCTCGACAATGAGCAGTTCTTC. As protein: CASSTSPLQGTSLDNEQFF.

The chain joins TRBV6-5 to TRBJ1-1; D is unresolved. This CDR3 is built from 15 residues. Trimming pared 1 base from V and 5 bases from J, leaving 14 bases between. CDR1 and CDR2 from the germline V gene are MNHEY and SVGAGI. The CDR3 nucleotides are TGTGCCAGCAGTTACTTTTCCAGCGGAGGGACTGAAGCTTTCTTT. Protein sequence: CASSYFSSGGTEAFF.

The genes are TRBV7-2 and TRBJ2-7; D remains unclear. Per germline, CDR1 SGHTA and CDR2 FQGNSA. This CDR3 comprises 13 residues. V was cut by 1 base and J by 3 bases, with 7 bases left in between. This CDR3 reads CASSLGVIYEQYF. CDR3 coding DNA: TGTGCCAGCAGCTTAGGTGTCATCTACGAGCAGTACTTC.

The chain is built from TRBV4-2 and TRBJ1-4; 9 bases match TRBD1. Germline values: CDR1 LGHNA, CDR2 YNFKEQ. After removal of 1 base from V and 6 bases from J, the junction contained 6 bases not matched to a gene. The CDR3 loop spans 16 amino acids. CDR3 loop: CASSQARTGVDEKLFF. CDR3 coding DNA: TGTGCCAGCAGCCAAGCGAGGACAGGGGTGGATGAAAAACTGTTTTTT.

This chain connects TRBV5-1 to TRBJ2-1; D is unclear. The CDR3 loop spans 15 amino acids. The germline gives CDR1 SGHRS, CDR2 YFSETQ. Trimming cost V 2 bases and J 0 bases, with 9 bases left between them. In DNA, the CDR3 is TGCGCCAGCAGCTTTTCTTCAGGCTCCTACAATGAGCAGTTCTTC. Translating gives CASSFSSGSYNEQFF.